This T cell receptor beta chain was identified during a study of blood T cells in healthy people across ages. Study background: Per every two T cells, about one barcoded beta molecule was captured by template switching.

A J-beta primer mix and a sample-barcoded 5' primer were used in a second PCR of roughly 6 to 12 cycles. Each of the cDNA molecules was tagged by a template-switch adaptor with 12 random nucleotides. Each sample provided no less than 3 million CDR3-containing paired-end reads. One entry per CDR3 protein, called by TCRdb with MiXCR from the 5' RACE reads. The sample lists 1,800,000 or so distinct CDR3 sequences, about 39% seen once, with 23% in the top ten. Peripheral blood samples of 9.5 to 10 milliliters were drawn from each donor. J was trimmed by 5 bases and V by 2 bases; bases with no gene match: 8. The germline V gene has CDR1 SGHTA and CDR2 FQGNSA. This CDR3 is built from 15 residues.

J is TRBJ1-2 and V is TRBV7-2; 7 nucleotides line up with TRBD1. The TCR sequence derives from a human donor in good health. Sequencing was carried out using blood. In DNA, the CDR3 is TGTGCCAGCAGCTTAAGGACAGGAGCCCTTTATGGCTACACCTTC. Translating gives CASSLRTGALYGYTF.